The 18 T cell receptor beta chains below come from one sample, sequenced in a study of cytomegalovirus exposure and HLA in healthy donors. Vbeta (60) and Jbeta (13) primers were used in the PCR. The assay was immunoSEQ multiplex PCR, and TCRdb's table has in-frame clones only and misses some. The table lists roughly 180,000 clones, around four fifths of them singletons, with 1.3% in the top ten. The source material was PBMCs. These receptors originate from a man aged 25 to 40 in good health and CMV-seronegative.

This chain connects TRBV11-3 to TRBJ1-2; the D gene is possibly TRBD1 (5 bases). Trimming took off 8 bases at V and 6 bases at J, with 19 bases between the two ends. Germline V CDR1 and CDR2: SGHNT, YENEEA. CDR3 length: 14 amino acids. CDR3 sequence (DNA): TGTGCCAGCCCCCGCGGGGGTATCCCTGATGGCTACACCTTC. Its translation is CASPRGGIPDGYTF. Together with reference TRBV11-3 and TRBJ1-2, the CDR3 gives the full variable domain: EAGVVQSPRYKIIEKKQPVAFWCNPISGHNTLYWYLQNLGQGPELLIRYENEEAVDDSQLPKDRFSAERLKGVDSTLKIQPAELGDSAVYLCASPRGGIPDGYTFGSGTRLTVV.

The chain is built from TRBV4-1 and TRBJ1-5, with 9 positions matching TRBD1. The CDR3 consists of 17 residues. Germline assignment: CDR1 MGHRA and CDR2 YSYEKL. J lost 0 bases, V lost 4 bases, and 7 bases had no gene match. The CDR3 DNA sequence: TGCGCCAGCAGCCCGGGACAGGGAAAGGATAGCAATCAGCCCCAGCATTTT. Protein sequence: CASSPGQGKDSNQPQHF.

The chain couples TRBV7-3 to TRBJ2-3, with 9 bases fitting TRBD2. From germline, CDR1 is SGHTA and CDR2 FQGTGA. The CDR3 runs to 15 residues. The V and J ends lost 3 bases and 5 bases, in that order; junction bases with no gene match: 6. CDR3 sequence (DNA): TGTGCCAGCAGCTTCTATGCGGGAGGGGTAGATACGCAGTATTTT. This gives the protein CASSFYAGGVDTQYF.

The gene calls are TRBV5-4 and TRBJ2-3; D perhaps matches TRBD1 (6 bases). The CDR3 is 16 residues long. Germline V gene sequence: CDR1 SGHNT, CDR2 YYREEE (reference sequence). V dropped 7 bases and J dropped 2 bases, with 20 bases sitting between them. The chain's CDR3 is CASHSFWDTDTDTQYF. CDR3 nucleotides: TGTGCCAGCCACAGCTTCTGGGACACGGACACAGATACGCAGTATTTT.

The table lists this clone with a few counts. V is TRBV4-3 and J is TRBJ2-7; D might be TRBD1 (6 bases). Trimming left V 0 bases short and J 6 bases short, with 9 bases between. This CDR3 has 13 amino acids. Germline CDR1 LGHNA, CDR2 YSLEER. The CDR3 DNA sequence: TGCGCCAGCAGCCAAGAAATAGGGGGCGAGCAGTACTTC. This encodes CASSQEIGGEQYF.

This clone has a handful of counts. The chain has TRBV6-5 and TRBJ1-6; TRBD1 is a possible D gene (5 bases). CDR3 length: 13 residues. The germline CDR1 and CDR2 sequences are MNHEY and SVGAGI. V was pared by 7 bases and J by 3 bases, with 7 bases between. CDR3 in DNA: TGTGCCAGCACGACAGACTATAATTCACCCCTCCACTTT. Amino acid sequence: CASTTDYNSPLHF.

This sequence joins TRBV10-3 and TRBJ2-5; tentatively, D is TRBD2 (6 bases). The CDR3 runs to 16 residues. Trimming took 0 bases from V and 5 from J, leaving 16 bases between them. Germline V gives CDR1 ENHRY, CDR2 SYGVKD. The CDR3 region is CAISESREVPRETQYF. CDR3 DNA: TGTGCCATCAGTGAGTCGAGGGAGGTTCCCCGGGAGACCCAGTACTTC.

This clone has a handful of counts. The chain is built from TRBV10-2 and TRBJ2-3, with a weak D call TRBD2 (5 bases). This CDR3 comprises 14 residues. V lost 4 bases and J 1 base, leaving 9 bases between the germline ends. The V gene's germline CDR1 is WSHSY and CDR2 SAAADI. CDR3 nucleotides: TGCGCCAGCAGTGGAGAGGGTCGCACAGATACGCAGTATTTT. Encoded protein: CASSGEGRTDTQYF.

This clone was seen once. This rearrangement joins TRBV27 to TRBJ2-1; weak D call: TRBD1 (5 bases). Germline V gives CDR1 MNHEY, CDR2 SMNVEV (reference sequence). Trimming cost V 3 bases and J 5 bases, with 11 bases left between them. The CDR3 consists of 14 residues. The chain's CDR3 is CASSFDRINNEQFF. CDR3 DNA sequence: TGTGCCAGCAGTTTCGACAGAATAAACAATGAGCAGTTCTTC.

This rearrangement joins TRBV25-1 to TRBJ2-5; 12 bases agree with TRBD1. Unmatched junction bases numbered 5, after V lost 10 bases and J lost 5 bases. Germline CDR1 and CDR2: MGHDK and SYGVNS. The CDR3 runs to 13 residues. This CDR3 is CAMGQGARETQYF. CDR3 DNA: TGTGCCATGGGACAGGGGGCGCGGGAGACCCAGTACTTC.

V and J are TRBV7-8 and TRBJ1-5; no definite D call. The germline V gene encodes CDR1 SGHVS and CDR2 FQNEAQ. The CDR3 spans 16 residues. Deletions cut 5 bases from V and 2 bases from J, with 16 bases between. The chain's CDR3 is CASSHFRAGGNQPQHF. CDR3 bases: TGTGCCAGCAGCCACTTTAGGGCCGGGGGCAATCAGCCCCAGCATTTT.

The V and J genes are TRBV9 and TRBJ1-1; D may be TRBD1 (5 bases). CDR3 length: 16 residues. Trimming shortened V by 4 bases and J by 0 bases, and 16 bases separated the two germline ends. The germline V gene encodes CDR1 SGDLS and CDR2 YYNGEE. CDR3 amino acids: CASSSKMGTLNTEAFF. DNA of the CDR3: TGTGCCAGCAGCTCTAAGATGGGGACTTTGAACACTGAAGCTTTCTTT.

V usage is TRBV7-2 and J usage is TRBJ1-1; tentative D call: TRBD1 (5 bases). Germline V CDR1 and CDR2: SGHTA, FQGNSA. V was pared by 5 bases and J by 3 bases, with 16 bases between. The CDR3 runs to 15 residues. The CDR3 nucleotides read TGTGCCAGCAGCCCGCGGGGGGACTGGGACACTGAAGCTTTCTTT. This codes for CASSPRGDWDTEAFF.

This clone was found a few times. The chain recombines TRBV9 with TRBJ2-7, with 11 nucleotides matching TRBD2. The germline V gene has CDR1 SGDLS and CDR2 YYNGEE. The CDR3 runs to 15 residues. The trim removed 4 bases at V and 4 bases at J, leaving 7 bases unmatched. The CDR3 protein is CASSILAGATYEQYF. The CDR3 DNA reads as TGTGCCAGCAGCATACTAGCGGGAGCAACATACGAGCAGTACTTC. Filled out from reference TRBV9 and TRBJ2-7, the complete variable domain reads DSGVTQTPKHLITATGQRVTLRCSPRSGDLSVYWYQQSLDQGLQFLIQYYNGEERAKGNILERFSAQQFPDLHSELNLSSLELGDSALYFCASSILAGATYEQYFGPGTRLTVT.

The chain recombines TRBV7-2 with TRBJ2-7; 11 bases are shared with TRBD2. Germline loops: CDR1 SGHTA, CDR2 FQGNSA. Trimming took 5 bases from V and 6 from J; bases not matched to a gene: 3. CDR3 length: 13 residues. The CDR3 loop is CASSPTSGTEQYF. The CDR3 DNA follows: TGTGCCAGCAGCCCGACTAGCGGGACCGAGCAGTACTTC.

V is TRBV10-3 and J is TRBJ1-5; a weak D match, TRBD1 (5 bases). The germline V and J ends were trimmed by 6 bases and 3 bases, with 9 bases remaining between them. Looked up from germline, CDR1 is ENHRY and CDR2 is SYGVKD. The CDR3 extends over 13 amino acids. The CDR3 reads CAISQGPNQPQHF. In DNA, the CDR3 is TGTGCCATCAGCCAGGGCCCCAATCAGCCCCAGCATTTT.

V and J are TRBV5-5 and TRBJ1-4; D unresolved. Germline V gives CDR1 SGHKS, CDR2 YYEKEE (reference sequence). Trimming took 1 base from V and 7 from J, leaving 11 bases between them. The CDR3 sequence is 14 residues long. Written as DNA, the CDR3 is TGTGCCAGCAGCTTGACGGGAGATGGTGAAAAACTGTTTTTT. Protein sequence: CASSLTGDGEKLFF.

The chain joins TRBV25-1 to TRBJ1-1; D is undetermined. This CDR3 region has 13 residues. In germline, CDR1 is MGHDK, CDR2 SYGVNS. Between the trimmed V and J ends, which lost 2 bases and 8 bases, there was a span of 12 bases. This CDR3 is CASSEDWASEAFF. The CDR3 bases are TGTGCCAGCAGTGAAGATTGGGCATCCGAAGCTTTCTTT.